This T cell receptor (beta chain) was sequenced for a study of technical replicates of blood from a few donors. This clone was picked up one time. Trimming removed 5 bases from V and 4 bases from J; junction bases left unmatched: 14. The CDR3 extends over 18 amino acids. Germline CDR1 and CDR2: SGHAT and FQNNGV. Clones were sequenced by immunoSEQ multiplex PCR, and TCRdb holds only the in-frame ones, with some missing. The table has just under 60,000 clones, 91% seen once. This receptor was identified in a human donor in good health. Some clones in this sample may be carry-over from other donors' samples. The specimen was PBMCs. The chain uses TRBV11-2 and TRBJ2-2; 9 nucleotides match TRBD2. The CDR3 DNA reads as TGTGCCAGCAGCCGCAGAGGGGAGCGGGGGGTCCTCACCGGGGAGCTGTTTTTT. It yields the protein CASSRRGERGVLTGELFF.